The T cell receptor beta chain under discussion was sequenced for a study of tumor and adjacent non-tumor tissue in lung cancer. For the study at large: Histology: around twelve adenocarcinoma, a couple of squamous cell carcinoma, 1 small cell lung cancer. Millions of productive TCRbeta reads were obtained per sample on average. Overall study results and limits: Compared with tumor, normal lung showed significantly lower TCR diversity.

Note on this clonotype: Its matching antigen is unknown. This sequence may be a read error, since a much larger clone differs from it by one base.

No cell sorting was done before RNA was extracted from the tissue. The normal lung tissue was taken more than 3 cm from the tumor edge. Donors were chemotherapy-naive, newly diagnosed lung cancer surgical patients in China, August–late 2014. Per germline, CDR1 ENHRY and CDR2 SYGVKD. The CDR3 consists of 17 residues. Trimming removed 6 bases from V and 6 bases from J; junction bases left unmatched: 14. The library came from three nested PCR rounds adapted from ARM-PCR protocols. TCRdb re-called the multiplex PCR reads through MiXCR, storing one row per CDR3 protein. The data hold 35,000 to 50,000 distinct CDR3 sequences, with approximately 57% observed a single time.

Sequences were obtained from distant non-tumor lung tissue. This clonotype was sampled from a man over 45 with non-small cell lung cancer. The V call is TRBV10-3, the J call TRBJ2-2; 9 bases fit TRBD1. The CDR3 sequence is CAISLRGWTGEAGELFF. CDR3 coding DNA: TGTGCCATCAGCCTTAGGGGCTGGACAGGGGAGGCCGGGGAGCTGTTTTTT.